One sample yielded the 21 T cell receptor beta chains listed below, sequenced in a study of identical twins. Via MiXCR, TCRdb re-called the 5' RACE reads, giving one row per CDR3 protein. The sample yields 200,000 to 250,000 distinct CDR3 sequences, about 6.7% seen once. These sequences were also reported in another study, on T cells expressing NK-cell markers.

Sequenced input: CD8+ T cells sorted from blood. The receptor set was obtained from a woman younger than 35 in good health.

This clonotype was recorded at least ten times. The chain is built from TRBV7-9 and TRBJ2-2, with no clear D. Germline lookup yields CDR1 SEHNR and CDR2 FQNEAQ (reference sequence). The CDR3 length is 15 residues. Between the trimmed V and J ends, which lost 5 bases and 2 bases, there was a span of 12 bases. For the CDR3, the DNA is TGTGCCAGCAGCCCCAAGGCGGCCAACACCGGGGAGCTGTTTTTT. It translates to CASSPKAANTGELFF.

This clonotype was seen at least ten times. One junction end does not reproduce the germline sequence, and a read error may be involved. The chain couples TRBV2 to TRBJ1-2; D possibly corresponds to TRBD1 (5 bases). This CDR3 is 14 amino acids long. Germline lookup yields CDR1 SNHLY and CDR2 FYNNEI. CDR3 coding DNA: TGTGCCAGCAGGGAAGTCGGGGCAGACTATGGCTACACCTTC. Translation: CASREVGADYGYTF.

In this sample, this clonotype turned up a few times. V and J are TRBV6-2 or TRBV6-3 and TRBJ2-2, with a tentative D call TRBD2 (5 bases). The germline CDR1 and CDR2 sequences are MNHEY and SVGEGT. Trimming stripped 0 bases from V and 7 bases from J, with 12 bases between. The CDR3 contains 15 residues. CDR3 coding DNA: TGTGCCAGCAGTTACTCGGTGGCAGAGGGCGGGGAGCTGTTTTTT. Encoded protein: CASSYSVAEGGELFF.

This clonotype was counted many times. The chain links TRBV27 to TRBJ2-1; 7 positions match TRBD2. Germline lookup yields CDR1 MNHEY and CDR2 SMNVEV (reference sequence). The CDR3 contains 14 residues. With V trimmed by 5 bases and J by 4 bases, 5 bases remained unmatched. CDR3 nucleotides: TGTGCCAGCAGTCTCGGGGGGAATTACAATGAGCAGTTCTTC. This sequence encodes CASSLGGNYNEQFF.

This clonotype was recorded at least ten times. The CDR3 DNA sequence: TGTGCCAGCAGCCAAGAGGAGAGGGACACTGAAGCTTTCTTT. It translates to CASSQEERDTEAFF. The rearrangement uses TRBV3-1 and TRBJ1-1; D is uncertain. Germline CDR1 reads LGHDT; CDR2 reads YNNKEL (reference sequence). This CDR3 contains 14 residues. V was trimmed by 0 bases and J by 3 bases, leaving 8 bases between them.

This chain joins TRBV2 and TRBJ1-3; D is unclear. In germline, CDR1 is SNHLY, CDR2 FYNNEI. Trimming stripped 4 bases from V and 3 bases from J, with 7 bases between. This CDR3 has 13 residues. As DNA, the CDR3 is TGTGCCAGCAGTGGGGAAGTTGGAAACACCATATATTTT. Translated, it gives CASSGEVGNTIYF.

This clonotype was counted a few times. The V and J genes are TRBV30 and TRBJ1-3, with D unresolved. Germline loops: CDR1 GTSNPN, CDR2 SVGIG (reference sequence). With 2 bases removed from V and 16 bases from J, the gap between germline ends came to 12 bases. The CDR3 consists of 10 residues. For the CDR3, the DNA is TGTGCCTGGAGTAACGACGGGTTGTATTTT. Amino acid sequence: CAWSNDGLYF.

There are many counts of this clonotype. This chain's CDR3 is CASTGIYSNQPQHF. CDR3 sequence (DNA): TGCGCCAGCACCGGGATTTATAGCAATCAGCCCCAGCATTTT. V is TRBV10-2 and J is TRBJ1-5; D unclear. The CDR3 length is 14 residues. V lost 7 bases, J lost 0 bases, and 10 bases lay in between. Germline V lookup: CDR1 WSHSY, CDR2 SAAADI.

This clonotype was seen repeatedly, ten times or more. The chain links TRBV7-2 to TRBJ2-7; D might be TRBD1 or TRBD2, each matching 5 bases. The ends were cut back, 0 bases at V and 6 bases at J, with 9 bases in the middle. Germline values: CDR1 SGHTA, CDR2 FQGNSA. CDR3 length: 13 residues. The CDR3 nucleotides read TGTGCCAGCAGCTTAGCCCAGGGACGCGAGCAGTACTTC. Its translation is CASSLAQGREQYF.

In this sample, this clonotype turned up many times. The CDR3 sequence is CASSPGLAAWSYNEQFF. The CDR3 DNA follows: TGTGCCAGCAGCCCGGGACTCGCCGCTTGGTCCTACAATGAGCAGTTCTTC. The chain links TRBV9 to TRBJ2-1; D is perhaps TRBD2 (6 bases). Germline CDR1 is SGDLS and CDR2 is YYNGEE. There are 17 residues in the CDR3. The ends were cut back, 4 bases at V and 1 base at J, with 18 bases in the middle.

There are many counts of this clonotype. This chain uses TRBV7-2 with TRBJ1-5, with D perhaps matching TRBD1 (5 bases). Germline-derived CDR1 and CDR2 are SGHTA and FQGNSA. V lost 5 bases to trimming and J lost 3 bases, with 14 bases between them. The CDR3 is made up of 15 amino acids. CDR3 residues: CASSPRDGLNQPQHF. In nucleotides, the CDR3 is TGTGCCAGCAGCCCCCGGGACGGACTCAATCAGCCCCAGCATTTT. The full variable domain, in which reference TRBV7-2 and TRBJ1-5 provide the parts outside the CDR3, is GAGVSQSPSNKVTEKGKDVELRCDPISGHTALYWYRQSLGQGLEFLIYFQGNSAPDKSGLPSDRFSAERTGGSVSTLTIQRTQQEDSAVYLCASSPRDGLNQPQHFGDGTRLSIL.

This clonotype was counted a few times. The J gene is TRBJ2-3, the V gene TRBV12-5; 14 positions match TRBD2. Trimming removed 6 bases from V and 5 bases from J; junction bases left unmatched: 4. Germline V gene data show CDR1 as LGHNT and CDR2 as FRNRAP. The CDR3 contains 15 residues. CDR3 DNA: TGTGCTAGTGGGGGACTAGCGGGGGCGGGAGATACGCAGTATTTT. Its protein is CASGGLAGAGDTQYF.

This clonotype was seen repeatedly, ten times or more. The chain combines TRBV21-1 with TRBJ2-2; the table's D call of TRBD1 was not tested on the DNA. TRBV21-1 corresponds to a pseudogene. The CDR3 totals 16 residues. The CDR3 region is CALPAGLIPNTGELFF. CDR3 DNA sequence: TGTGCCCTCCCAGCAGGGCTGATACCAAACACCGGGGAGCTGTTTTTT.

This clonotype came up a few times. The chain joins TRBV6-2 or TRBV6-3 to TRBJ1-1; D not resolved. Trimming took off 6 bases at V and 8 bases at J, with 10 bases between the two ends. CDR3 size: 11 residues. CDR1 and CDR2 (germline): MNHEY, SVGEGT. The CDR3 bases are TGTGCCAGCAGCCCAGGCAAAGAAGCTTTCTTT. Encoded protein: CASSPGKEAFF.

The table lists this clonotype with a few counts. The J gene is TRBJ1-2, the V gene TRBV6-1; 9 bases map to TRBD1. Germline V gene lookup returns CDR1 MNHNS and CDR2 SASEGT. CDR3 length equals 16 residues. V lost 4 bases, J lost 4 bases, and 10 bases stayed unmatched. In DNA form, the CDR3 reads TGTGCCAGCAGTGCCACAGGGGGCGAACTTTTCTATGGCTACACCTTC. Translation: CASSATGGELFYGYTF.

This clonotype was counted a few times. The chain recombines TRBV6-1 with TRBJ1-1, with 8 positions matching TRBD1. With V trimmed by 6 bases and J by 4 bases, 13 bases remained unmatched. This CDR3 is built from 16 residues. Per the germline V gene, CDR1 is MNHNS and CDR2 is SASEGT. The CDR3 reads CASRFDLTGGSTEAFF. CDR3 nucleotide sequence: TGTGCCAGCAGGTTCGATCTTACAGGGGGGAGCACTGAAGCTTTCTTT.

V is TRBV30 and J is TRBJ2-2; possibly TRBD2 for D (6 bases). The germline CDR1 and CDR2 sequences are GTSNPN and SVGIG (reference sequence). The CDR3 length is 14 residues. Trimming stripped 8 bases from V and 3 bases from J, with 16 bases between. CDR3 nucleotides: TGTGCCCGCGAGTCGGTAGCGGACACCGGGGAGCTGTTTTTT. Translation gives CARESVADTGELFF.

This rearrangement joins TRBV4-3 to TRBJ2-5, with 9 bases identical to TRBD1. CDR1 is LGHNA and CDR2 is YSLEER in the germline V gene. The CDR3 is made up of 15 amino acids. V lost 1 base, J lost 5 bases, and 5 bases stayed unmatched. CDR3 residues: CASSQGTGDGETQYF. CDR3 nucleotides: TGCGCCAGCAGCCAAGGGACAGGGGATGGGGAGACCCAGTACTTC.

The chain is built from TRBV4-3 and TRBJ1-6; perhaps TRBD1 as D (5 bases). Trimming left V 1 base short and J 5 bases short, with 9 bases between. The length of the CDR3 is 15 residues. Germline CDR1 reads LGHNA; CDR2 reads YSLEER. The CDR3 region has the DNA TGCGCCAGCAGCCAAGCGGCAGGGAATAATTCACCCCTCCACTTT. As protein: CASSQAAGNNSPLHF.

This chain connects TRBV27 to TRBJ2-7; 9 nucleotides line up with TRBD1. Germline loops: CDR1 MNHEY, CDR2 SMNVEV (reference sequence). The CDR3 runs to 15 residues. After removal of 2 bases from V and 3 bases from J, the junction contained 5 bases not matched to a gene. CDR3 bases: TGTGCCAGCAGTTTAGAAGGGACAGGGTTCTACGAGCAGTACTTC. This encodes CASSLEGTGFYEQYF.

This clonotype came up many times. The chain couples TRBV12-3 or TRBV12-4 to TRBJ2-7; D is possibly TRBD2 (5 bases). CDR3 size: 13 residues. Trimming removed 8 bases from V and 7 bases from J, with 18 bases in between. CDR3 bases: TGTGCCAGCGCTTGGGCGGGTTTCTGGGAGCAGTACTTC. It specifies CASAWAGFWEQYF.